The next 18 T cell receptor beta chains were all read from a single sample in a study of T cells in Graves' hyperthyroidism and ophthalmopathy. RNA transcripts served as the template for amplifying TCR beta CDR3 regions. The study used the HTBI primer set for a first-round RT-PCR of the TCR CDR3. TCRdb fed the multiplex PCR reads into MiXCR, producing one record per CDR3 protein. The table has 400,000 to 500,000 distinct CDR3 sequences, 14% to 15% seen once; the top ten hold under 15%. The sample consisted of blood. These receptors all come from a man between 18 and 35 years old with Graves' ophthalmopathy.

This clonotype showed up just a few times. The V call is TRBV6-2 or TRBV6-3, the J call TRBJ1-5, with D possibly being TRBD1 (5 bases). Looked up from germline, CDR1 is MNHEY and CDR2 is SVGEGT. The CDR3 has 13 amino acids. The V gene lost 7 bases and the J gene lost 5 bases, with 12 bases spanning the gap. The CDR3, as DNA: TGTGCCAGCATCCGAGCGGGGGATCAGCCCCAGCATTTT. Translation: CASIRAGDQPQHF.

This clonotype was found many times. The chain has TRBV24-1 and TRBJ2-5, with a possible D match to TRBD1 (5 bases). Germline V gives CDR1 KGHDR, CDR2 SFDVKD. This CDR3 is 16 amino acids long. V was pared by 3 bases and J by 0 bases, with 13 bases between. The CDR3 loop is CATSDRLTANQETQYF. The CDR3 region has the DNA TGTGCCACCAGTGATCGCCTGACAGCTAACCAAGAGACCCAGTACTTC.

This chain uses TRBV20-1 with TRBJ2-7; 9 positions match TRBD2. The length of the CDR3 is 14 residues. The V and J ends lost 1 base and 7 bases, in that order; junction bases with no gene match: 8. Germline lookup yields CDR1 DFQATT and CDR2 SNEGSKA (reference sequence). The CDR3 region is CSARVSGSRSEQYF. CDR3 in DNA: TGCAGTGCTAGAGTTAGCGGGAGTCGGAGTGAGCAGTACTTC.

This clonotype was recorded many times. V usage is TRBV11-3 and J usage is TRBJ1-1; tentatively, D is TRBD1 (6 bases). V was shortened by 5 bases and J by 4 bases, with 8 bases between the two germline ends. There are 12 residues in the CDR3. Germline-derived CDR1 and CDR2 are SGHNT and YENEEA. DNA for the CDR3: TGTGCCAGCAGCAAACAGGGCACTGAAGCTTTCTTT. This gives the protein CASSKQGTEAFF.

This clonotype was recorded a few times. The chain has TRBV14 and TRBJ1-1; unclear D gene. Trimming shortened V by 2 bases and J by 9 bases, and 10 bases separated the two germline ends. The CDR3 contains 12 residues. Germline CDR1 and CDR2: SGHDN and FVKESK. This CDR3 is CASSQYGGKAFF. CDR3 sequence (DNA): TGTGCCAGCAGCCAATATGGCGGGAAAGCTTTCTTT. Combining the CDR3 with reference TRBV14 and TRBJ1-1 gives the whole variable domain EAGVTQFPSHSVIEKGQTVTLRCDPISGHDNLYWYRRVMGKEIKFLLHFVKESKQDESGMPNNRFLAERTGGTYSTLKVQPAELEDSGVYFCASSQYGGKAFFGQGTRLTVV.

The CDR3 nucleotides are TGTGCCAGTATTAAGAACCGGGAAATAGAGACCCAGTACTTC. Its translation is CASIKNREIETQYF. The chain joins TRBV5-8 to TRBJ2-5; D possibly corresponds to TRBD2 (5 bases). Trimming pared 8 bases from V and 4 bases from J, leaving 18 bases between. The CDR3 is 14 amino acids. Germline V gene data show CDR1 as SGHTS and CDR2 as YDEGEE.

This clonotype was observed many times. The chain carries TRBV5-1 and TRBJ2-1; D gene unclear. Germline CDR1 is SGHRS and CDR2 is YFSETQ. The CDR3 covers 17 residues. Trimming removed 4 bases at V and 0 bases at J, with 17 bases between. CDR3 protein: CASSPRGIQSSYNEQFF. In nucleotides, the CDR3 is TGCGCCAGCAGCCCGAGAGGAATTCAAAGCTCCTACAATGAGCAGTTCTTC.

This clonotype was observed at least ten times. The rearrangement links TRBV18 to TRBJ2-7; possibly TRBD1 for D (6 bases). Germline CDR1 and CDR2: KGHSH and LQKENI. This CDR3 is 14 amino acids long. Between the trimmed V and J ends, which lost 0 bases and 3 bases, there was a span of 9 bases. This CDR3 reads CASSPPDSYYEQYF. The CDR3 DNA is TGTGCCAGCTCACCACCGGACAGTTACTACGAGCAGTACTTC.

With respect to this clonotype: One end of the junction varies from germline; a read error may be responsible. The V gene is TRBV6-1, the J gene TRBJ2-2; D gene ambiguous. In germline, CDR1 is MNHNS, CDR2 SASEGT. This CDR3 has 14 residues. The CDR3 protein is CASSASANTGQLFF. DNA of the CDR3: TGTGCCAGCTCCGCTTCGGCGAACACCGGGCAGCTGTTTTTT.

The V gene is TRBV10-3, the J gene TRBJ1-4, with D maybe TRBD1 (5 bases). V shed 3 bases and J shed 4 bases, with 12 bases lying between them. CDR1 ENHRY and CDR2 SYGVKD come from the germline V gene. This CDR3 is 15 amino acids long. CDR3: CAISDSGVINEKLFF. Written as DNA, the CDR3 is TGTGCCATCAGTGATTCGGGGGTTATTAATGAAAAACTGTTTTTT.

This chain joins TRBV29-1 and TRBJ2-2; the match to TRBD1 covers 7 bases. From germline, CDR1 is SQVTM and CDR2 ANQGSEA. With 7 bases clipped from V and 6 bases from J, the junction kept 5 bases outside the gene matches. This CDR3 is 12 amino acids long. CDR3: CSAGTVAGELFF. The CDR3 bases are TGCAGCGCCGGGACAGTCGCCGGGGAGCTGTTTTTT.

The chain joins TRBV28 to TRBJ1-4; D call uncertain. Germline assignment: CDR1 MDHEN and CDR2 SYDVKM. Trimming took 3 bases from V and 1 from J, leaving 3 bases between them. This CDR3 spans 13 amino acids. The CDR3 coding sequence is TGTGCCAGCAGTTTTCTAACTAATGAAAAACTGTTTTTT. Its translation is CASSFLTNEKLFF.

The gene calls are TRBV4-1 and TRBJ2-7; a possible D gene is TRBD2 (5 bases). Trimming removed 1 base from V and 5 bases from J, with 15 bases in between. The germline CDR1 and CDR2 sequences are MGHRA and YSYEKL. The CDR3 extends over 15 amino acids. In nucleotides, the CDR3 is TGCGCCAGCAGCCAAGGGGGTCGGGATCTGCACGAGCAGTACTTC. Translated, it gives CASSQGGRDLHEQYF.

This clonotype was seen many times. J is TRBJ1-1 and V is TRBV4-1, with D possibly TRBD1 on 5 matching bases. Germline CDR1 MGHRA, CDR2 YSYEKL. The CDR3 consists of 15 residues. V lost 4 bases and J lost 1, with 13 bases in between. CDR3 nucleotides: TGCGCCAGCAGCCCTCTAGGGACGGGGAACACTGAAGCTTTCTTT. It codes for CASSPLGTGNTEAFF.

There are many counts of this clonotype. The V call is TRBV11-2, the J call TRBJ2-1, with 7 bases identical to TRBD2. Looked up from germline, CDR1 is SGHAT and CDR2 is FQNNGV. The CDR3 is 17 amino acids. With 1 base clipped from V and 0 bases from J, the junction kept 6 bases outside the gene matches. CDR3 sequence reads: CASSLGAGGGSYNEQFF. The CDR3 DNA reads TGTGCCAGCAGCTTAGGCGCCGGCGGGGGCTCCTACAATGAGCAGTTCTTC. Full variable domain (remainder filled in from reference TRBV11-2 and TRBJ2-1): EAGVAQSPRYKIIEKRQSVAFWCNPISGHATLYWYQQILGQGPKLLIQFQNNGVVDDSQLPKDRFSAERLKGVDSTLKIQPAKLEDSAVYLCASSLGAGGGSYNEQFFGPGTRLTVL.

This clonotype has at least ten counts. This sequence joins TRBV3-1 and TRBJ2-1; 11 bases line up with TRBD2. Trimming at V came to 6 bases and at J to 4 bases, leaving 5 bases not matched to a gene. The CDR3 totals 15 residues. The germline gives CDR1 LGHDT, CDR2 YNNKEL (reference sequence). The CDR3 region is CASSQRLAGYNEQFF. DNA for the CDR3: TGTGCCAGCAGTCAACGACTAGCGGGGTACAATGAGCAGTTCTTC.

This clonotype was counted at least ten times. The rearrangement joins TRBV5-8 to TRBJ2-3, with D perhaps assigned TRBD1 or TRBD2 (5 bases each). V was trimmed by 4 bases and J by 5 bases, leaving 17 bases between them. Germline loops: CDR1 SGHTS, CDR2 YDEGEE. The CDR3 runs 15 residues. CDR3 in amino acids: CASSPPGTRGDTQYF. The CDR3 bases are TGTGCCAGCAGCCCACCCGGGACCCGTGGAGATACGCAGTATTTT.

The V call is TRBV29-1, the J call TRBJ1-6, with 8 bases that match TRBD1. Germline assignment: CDR1 SQVTM and CDR2 ANQGSEA. CDR3 length equals 14 residues. V dropped 6 bases and J dropped 7; count of bases not matched to a gene: 8. CDR3 loop: CSVPGQGDNSPLHF. The DNA of the CDR3 is TGCAGCGTCCCTGGACAGGGAGACAATTCACCCCTCCACTTT.